The entry below describes one T cell receptor beta chain. This CDR3 has 14 residues. The trim removed 6 bases at V and 8 bases at J, leaving 7 bases unmatched. Germline V gene data show CDR1 as LGHNA and CDR2 as YSLEER. The sample comes from a study of shared T cell receptors in the human thymus. Using immunoSEQ multiplex PCR, the repertoire was profiled, and TCRdb retains in-frame clones only, with some absent. The sample includes roughly 550,000 clones, around three quarters of them seen just once. The same sample was also used in a study of human thymus T cells.

The chain is built from TRBV4-3 and TRBJ2-1; TRBD2 matches at 10 bases. The sample consisted of thymocytes. This sequence originates from a boy under two years old with a congenital heart defect. CDR3 coding DNA: TGCGCCAGCAGTCGACTAGCGGGTAAGGATGAGCAGTTCTTC. Protein: CASSRLAGKDEQFF.